The table lists the clone carrying this T cell receptor (beta chain) with a few counts. Its antigen is still unknown. Germline CDR1 and CDR2: GTSNPN and SVGIG (reference sequence). The CDR3 is 15 amino acids. Germline trimming cut 0 bases from V and 10 bases from J; bases unmatched to any gene: 5. The sample comes from a study of T-cell reconstitution after alpha-beta-depleted transplantation in children. General observations from the study: Approximately two months post-transplant, alpha-beta T cells reportedly originated from several hundred expanded graft clones. Once a year had passed after transplant, T-cell counts and diversity came mostly from newly produced T cells. After transplant, high TCRbeta diversity at day 60 in some patients arose from surviving recipient T cells and thymic progenitors.

Using unique molecular identifiers, the investigators prepared the TCRbeta library. MiXCR was run by TCRdb on the PCR reads, yielding one entry per CDR3 protein. The data show approximately 130,000 distinct CDR3 sequences, with roughly 10% seen just once and under 30% held by the top ten. The chain employs TRBV30 and TRBJ1-6, with 11 nucleotides matching TRBD1. The source is a girl in the first two years of life who had a stem cell transplant for combined immunodeficiency, so the T cells may come from the graft donor. Sequences were derived from PBMCs, mostly from graft donor cells, sampled 180 days after TCRalphabeta/CD19-depleted stem cell transplant. CDR3 region: CAWSVHRTGGSPLHF. The CDR3 region has the DNA TGTGCCTGGAGTGTACACCGGACAGGGGGCTCACCCCTCCACTTT.